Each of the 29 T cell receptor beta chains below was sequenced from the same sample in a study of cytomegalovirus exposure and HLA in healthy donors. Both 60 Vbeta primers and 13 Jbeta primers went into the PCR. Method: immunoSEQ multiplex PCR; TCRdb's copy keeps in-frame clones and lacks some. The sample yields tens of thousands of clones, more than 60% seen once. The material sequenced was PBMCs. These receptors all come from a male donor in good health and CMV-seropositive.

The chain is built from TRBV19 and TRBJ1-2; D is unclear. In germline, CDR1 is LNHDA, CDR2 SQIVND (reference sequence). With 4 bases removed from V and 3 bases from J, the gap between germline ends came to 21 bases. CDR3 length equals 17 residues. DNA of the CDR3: TGTGCCAGTAGTACCCAACTCGGGAGGGTTGACGACTATGGCTACACCTTC. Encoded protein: CASSTQLGRVDDYGYTF. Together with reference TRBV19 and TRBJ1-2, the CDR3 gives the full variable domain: DGGITQSPKYLFRKEGQNVTLSCEQNLNHDAMYWYRQDPGQGLRLIYYSQIVNDFQKGDIAEGYSVSREKKESFPLTVTSAQKNPTAFYLCASSTQLGRVDDYGYTFGSGTRLTVV.

The CDR3: CSVLRTGGGYTF. In DNA, the CDR3 is TGCAGCGTTTTACGGACAGGGGGTGGCTACACCTTC. The chain joins TRBV29-1 to TRBJ1-2, with 10 positions matching TRBD1. CDR3 size: 12 residues. Trimming took 5 bases from V and 7 from J; bases not matched to a gene: 4. Germline CDR1 and CDR2: SQVTM and ANQGSEA.

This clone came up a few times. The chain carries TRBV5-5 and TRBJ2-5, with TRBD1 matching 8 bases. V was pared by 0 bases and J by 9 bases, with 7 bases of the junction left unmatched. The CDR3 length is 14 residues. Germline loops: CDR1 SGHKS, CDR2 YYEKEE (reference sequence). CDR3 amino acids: CASSLGTGSRSQYF. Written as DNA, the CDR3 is TGTGCCAGCAGCTTGGGGACAGGGAGCAGGTCCCAGTACTTC. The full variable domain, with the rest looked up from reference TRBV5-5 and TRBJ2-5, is DAGVTQSPTHLIKTRGQQVTLRCSPISGHKSVSWYQQVLGQGPQFIFQYYEKEERGRGNFPDRFSARQFPNYSSELNVNALLLGDSALYLCASSLGTGSRSQYFGPGTRLLVL.

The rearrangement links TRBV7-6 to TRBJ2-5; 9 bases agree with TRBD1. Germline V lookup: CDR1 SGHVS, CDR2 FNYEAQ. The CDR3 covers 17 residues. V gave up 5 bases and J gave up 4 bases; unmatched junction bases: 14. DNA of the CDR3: TGTGCCAGCAGCCCAGGGGGGTTTGCGGGACAGGGAGAGACCCAGTACTTC. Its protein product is CASSPGGFAGQGETQYF.

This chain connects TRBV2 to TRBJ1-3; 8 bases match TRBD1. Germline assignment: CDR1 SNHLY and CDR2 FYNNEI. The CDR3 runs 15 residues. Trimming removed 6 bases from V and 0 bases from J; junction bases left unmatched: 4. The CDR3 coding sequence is TGTGCCAGCAGGGCCGGGACAGGCTCTGGAAACACCATATATTTT. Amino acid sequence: CASRAGTGSGNTIYF.

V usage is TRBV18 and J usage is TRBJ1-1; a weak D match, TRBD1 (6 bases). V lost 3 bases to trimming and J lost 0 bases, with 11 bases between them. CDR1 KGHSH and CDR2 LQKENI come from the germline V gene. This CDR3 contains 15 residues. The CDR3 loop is CASSPPGGLNTEAFF. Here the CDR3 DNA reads TGTGCCAGCTCACCGCCGGGGGGCCTGAACACTGAAGCTTTCTTT.

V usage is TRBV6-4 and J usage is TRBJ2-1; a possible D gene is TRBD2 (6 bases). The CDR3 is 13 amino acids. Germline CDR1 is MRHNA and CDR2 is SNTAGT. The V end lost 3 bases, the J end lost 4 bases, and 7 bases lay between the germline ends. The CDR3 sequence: CASSETSYNEQFF. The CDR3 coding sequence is TGTGCCAGCAGTGAGACTAGTTACAATGAGCAGTTCTTC.

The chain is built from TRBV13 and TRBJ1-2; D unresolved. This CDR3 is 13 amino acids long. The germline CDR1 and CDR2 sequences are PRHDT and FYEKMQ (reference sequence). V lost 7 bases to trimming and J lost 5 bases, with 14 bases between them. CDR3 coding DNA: TGTGCCAGCAACCCCGGCGGAAGGTATGGCTACACCTTC. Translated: CASNPGGRYGYTF.

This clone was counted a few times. The CDR3 loop reads CASTTDILNTEAFF. The CDR3 nucleotides read TGTGCCAGCACCACGGACATTCTGAACACTGAAGCTTTCTTT. The rearrangement uses TRBV6-1 and TRBJ1-1; a possible D gene is TRBD1 (5 bases). Trimming took off 7 bases at V and 0 bases at J, with 12 bases between the two ends. This CDR3 is built from 14 residues. The germline V gene encodes CDR1 MNHNS and CDR2 SASEGT.

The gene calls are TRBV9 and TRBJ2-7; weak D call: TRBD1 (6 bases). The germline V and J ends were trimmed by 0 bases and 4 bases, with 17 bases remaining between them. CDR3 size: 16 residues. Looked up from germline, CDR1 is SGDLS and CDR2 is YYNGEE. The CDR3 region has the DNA TGTGCCAGCAGCGTAGAGCGGACAGCGGTCTGGTACGAGCAGTACTTC. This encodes CASSVERTAVWYEQYF.

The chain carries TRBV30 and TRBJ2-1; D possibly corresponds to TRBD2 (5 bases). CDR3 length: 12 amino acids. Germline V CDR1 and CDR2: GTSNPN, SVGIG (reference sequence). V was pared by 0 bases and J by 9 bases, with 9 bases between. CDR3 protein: CAWSVGGVEQFF. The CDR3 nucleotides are TGTGCCTGGAGTGTAGGAGGAGTTGAGCAGTTCTTC. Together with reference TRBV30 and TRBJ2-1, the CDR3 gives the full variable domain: SQTIHQWPATLVQPVGSPLSLECTVEGTSNPNLYWYRQAAGRGLQLLFYSVGIGQISSEVPQNLSASRPQDRQFILSSKKLLLSDSGFYLCAWSVGGVEQFFGPGTRLTVL.

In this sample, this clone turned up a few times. The CDR3 sequence is CASGDRNSYEQYF. The CDR3 DNA follows: TGTGCCAGCGGGGACAGAAACTCCTACGAGCAGTACTTC. The V gene is TRBV6-5, the J gene TRBJ2-7, with TRBD1 matching 7 bases. Looked up from germline, CDR1 is MNHEY and CDR2 is SVGAGI. This CDR3 has 13 amino acids. The J segment lost 0 bases and the V segment lost 8 bases, leaving 4 bases of the junction unmatched.

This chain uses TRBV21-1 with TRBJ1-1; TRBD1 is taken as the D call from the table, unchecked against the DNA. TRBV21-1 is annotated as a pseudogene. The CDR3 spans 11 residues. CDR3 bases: TGTGCCAAAGACAGGTCCACTGAAGCTTTCTTT. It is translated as CAKDRSTEAFF.

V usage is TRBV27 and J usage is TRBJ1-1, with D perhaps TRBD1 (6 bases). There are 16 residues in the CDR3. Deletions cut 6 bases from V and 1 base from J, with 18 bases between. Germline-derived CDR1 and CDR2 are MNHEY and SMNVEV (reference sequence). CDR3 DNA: TGTGCCAGCAGAATATCCGGGACACGGGGGAACACTGAAGCTTTCTTT. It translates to CASRISGTRGNTEAFF.

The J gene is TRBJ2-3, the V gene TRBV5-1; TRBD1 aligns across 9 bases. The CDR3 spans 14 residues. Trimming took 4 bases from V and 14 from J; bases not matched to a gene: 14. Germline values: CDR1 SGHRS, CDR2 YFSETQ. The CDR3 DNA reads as TGCGCCAGCAGCCTACAGGGGGCCGTGGCTGAATGGTATTTT. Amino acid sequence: CASSLQGAVAEWYF.

CDR3 sequence (DNA): TGCGCCAGCAGCGCTCGGACAGGGGGTAGCGAGCAGTACTTC. It encodes CASSARTGGSEQYF. The chain carries TRBV5-1 and TRBJ2-7, with 10 bases matching TRBD1. Germline CDR1 reads SGHRS; CDR2 reads YFSETQ. The CDR3 extends over 14 amino acids. The V segment lost 4 bases and the J segment 6 bases; nucleotides outside the gene matches: 7.

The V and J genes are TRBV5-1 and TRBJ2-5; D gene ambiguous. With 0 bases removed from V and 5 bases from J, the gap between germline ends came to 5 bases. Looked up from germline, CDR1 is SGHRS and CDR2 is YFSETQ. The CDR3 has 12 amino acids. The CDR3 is CASSLGQETQYF. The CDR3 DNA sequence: TGCGCCAGCAGCTTGGGGCAGGAGACCCAGTACTTC.

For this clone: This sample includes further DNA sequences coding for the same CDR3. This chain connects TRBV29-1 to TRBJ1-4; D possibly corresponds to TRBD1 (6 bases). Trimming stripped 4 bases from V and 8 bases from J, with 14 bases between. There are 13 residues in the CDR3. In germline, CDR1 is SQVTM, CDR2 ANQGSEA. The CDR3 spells CSVGGRGNEKLFF. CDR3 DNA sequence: TGCAGCGTTGGCGGCAGGGGCAACGAAAAACTGTTTTTT. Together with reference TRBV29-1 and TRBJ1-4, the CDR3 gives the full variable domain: SAVISQKPSRDICQRGTSLTIQCQVDSQVTMMFWYRQQPGQSLTLIATANQGSEATYESGFVIDKFPISRPNLTFSTLTVSNMSPEDSSIYLCSVGGRGNEKLFFGSGTQLSVL.

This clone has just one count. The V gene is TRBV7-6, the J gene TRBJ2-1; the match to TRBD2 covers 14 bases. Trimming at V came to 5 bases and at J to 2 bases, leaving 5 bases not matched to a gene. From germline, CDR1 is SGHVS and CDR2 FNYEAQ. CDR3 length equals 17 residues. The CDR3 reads CASSTGTSGSAYNEQFF. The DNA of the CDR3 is TGTGCCAGCAGCACGGGGACTAGCGGGAGTGCCTACAATGAGCAGTTCTTC.

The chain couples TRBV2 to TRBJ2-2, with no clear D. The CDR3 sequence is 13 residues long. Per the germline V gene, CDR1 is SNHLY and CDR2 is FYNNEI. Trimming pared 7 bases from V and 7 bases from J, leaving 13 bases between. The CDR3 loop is CASKRPVIGELFF. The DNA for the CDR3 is TGTGCCAGCAAGCGACCAGTGATCGGGGAGCTGTTTTTT.

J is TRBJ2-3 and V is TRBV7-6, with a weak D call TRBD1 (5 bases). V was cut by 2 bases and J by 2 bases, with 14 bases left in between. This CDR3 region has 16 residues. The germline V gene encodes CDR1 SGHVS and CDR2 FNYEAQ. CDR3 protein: CASSLLGLGATDTQYF. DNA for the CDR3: TGTGCCAGCAGCTTATTGGGGCTAGGGGCCACAGATACGCAGTATTTT.

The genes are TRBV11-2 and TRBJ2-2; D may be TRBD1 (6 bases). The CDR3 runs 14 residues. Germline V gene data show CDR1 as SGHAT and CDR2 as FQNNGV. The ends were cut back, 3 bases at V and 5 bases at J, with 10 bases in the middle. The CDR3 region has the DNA TGTGCCAGCAGCTTTCACAGGGAAACCGGGGAGCTGTTTTTT. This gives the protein CASSFHRETGELFF.

In DNA, the CDR3 is TGTGCCAGCAGCGTACTAGCGGGAGTTCGGAATGAGCAGTTCTTC. Residues: CASSVLAGVRNEQFF. The J gene is TRBJ2-1, the V gene TRBV5-5, with 11 bases identical to TRBD2. This CDR3 is built from 15 residues. The germline gives CDR1 SGHKS, CDR2 YYEKEE (reference sequence). With 4 bases clipped from V and 7 bases from J, the junction kept 7 bases outside the gene matches.

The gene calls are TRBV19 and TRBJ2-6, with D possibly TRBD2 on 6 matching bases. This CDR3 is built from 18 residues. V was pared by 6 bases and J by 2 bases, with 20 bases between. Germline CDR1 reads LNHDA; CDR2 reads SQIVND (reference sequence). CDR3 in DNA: TGTGCCAGTAGCCCCGGAGGAGGGCCCCGGGCTGGGGCCAACGTCCTGACTTTC. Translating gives CASSPGGGPRAGANVLTF.

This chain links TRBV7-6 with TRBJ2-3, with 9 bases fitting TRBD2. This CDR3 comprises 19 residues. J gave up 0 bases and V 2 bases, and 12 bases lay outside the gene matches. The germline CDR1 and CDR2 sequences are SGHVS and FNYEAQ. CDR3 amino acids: CASSLRRNSAGGSTDTQYF. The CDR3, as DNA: TGTGCCAGCAGCTTAAGGCGAAACTCCGCGGGAGGGAGCACAGATACGCAGTATTTT. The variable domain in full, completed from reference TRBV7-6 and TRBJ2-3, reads GAGVSQSPRYKVTKRGQDVALRCDPISGHVSLYWYRQALGQGPEFLTYFNYEAQQDKSGLPNDRFSAERPEGSISTLTIQRTEQRDSAMYRCASSLRRNSAGGSTDTQYFGPGTRLTVL.

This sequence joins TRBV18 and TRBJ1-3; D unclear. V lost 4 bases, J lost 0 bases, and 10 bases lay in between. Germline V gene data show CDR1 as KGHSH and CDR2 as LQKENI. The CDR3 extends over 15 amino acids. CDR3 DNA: TGTGCCAGCTCACAAATAGGAGGCTCTGGAAACACCATATATTTT. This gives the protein CASSQIGGSGNTIYF.

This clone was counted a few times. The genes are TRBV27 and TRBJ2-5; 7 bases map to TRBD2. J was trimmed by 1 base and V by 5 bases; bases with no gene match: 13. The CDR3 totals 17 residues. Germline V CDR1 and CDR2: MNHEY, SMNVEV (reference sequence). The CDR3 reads CASSAPGGSGAQETQYF. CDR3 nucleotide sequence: TGTGCCAGCAGTGCCCCTGGGGGGAGCGGGGCCCAAGAGACCCAGTACTTC.

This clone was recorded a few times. The CDR3 nucleotides read TGTGCCAGTAGTATCATTTTACTAGCGGGGGGAGATACGCAGTATTTT. Translating it yields CASSIILLAGGDTQYF. This chain connects TRBV19 to TRBJ2-3, with 12 bases identical to TRBD2. Germline assignment: CDR1 LNHDA and CDR2 SQIVND (reference sequence). The V gene end was trimmed by 3 bases and the J gene end by 5 bases; junction bases not matched to a gene: 6. This CDR3 has 16 amino acids.

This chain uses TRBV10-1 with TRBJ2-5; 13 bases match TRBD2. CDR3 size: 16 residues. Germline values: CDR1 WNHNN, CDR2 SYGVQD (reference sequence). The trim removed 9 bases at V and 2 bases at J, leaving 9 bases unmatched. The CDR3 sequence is CASETSGRLGQETQYF. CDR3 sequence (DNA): TGCGCCAGTGAGACTAGCGGGAGGCTGGGACAAGAGACCCAGTACTTC.